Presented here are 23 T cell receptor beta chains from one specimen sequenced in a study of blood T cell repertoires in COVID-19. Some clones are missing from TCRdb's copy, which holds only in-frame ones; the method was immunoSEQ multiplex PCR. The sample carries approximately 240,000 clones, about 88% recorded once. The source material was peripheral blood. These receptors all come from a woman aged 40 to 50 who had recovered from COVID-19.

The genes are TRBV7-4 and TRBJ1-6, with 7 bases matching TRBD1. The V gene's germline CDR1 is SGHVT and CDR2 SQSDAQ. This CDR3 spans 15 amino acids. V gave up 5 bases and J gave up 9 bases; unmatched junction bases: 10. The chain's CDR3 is CASSPGQGGGSPLHF. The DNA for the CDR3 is TGTGCCAGCAGCCCTGGTCAGGGGGGCGGTTCACCCCTCCACTTT.

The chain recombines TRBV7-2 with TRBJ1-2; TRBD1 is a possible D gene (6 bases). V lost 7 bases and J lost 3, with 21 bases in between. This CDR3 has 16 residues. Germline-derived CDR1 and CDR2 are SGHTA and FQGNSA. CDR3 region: CASTPAGGAEYYGYTF. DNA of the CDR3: TGTGCCAGCACCCCTGCGGGGGGGGCCGAGTACTATGGCTACACCTTC.

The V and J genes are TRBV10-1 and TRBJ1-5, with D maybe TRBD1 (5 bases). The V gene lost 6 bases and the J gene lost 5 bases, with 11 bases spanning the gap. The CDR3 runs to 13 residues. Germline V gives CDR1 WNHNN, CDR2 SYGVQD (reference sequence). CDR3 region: CASRTQGHQPQHF. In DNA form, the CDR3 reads TGCGCCAGCAGGACCCAGGGCCATCAGCCCCAGCATTTT.

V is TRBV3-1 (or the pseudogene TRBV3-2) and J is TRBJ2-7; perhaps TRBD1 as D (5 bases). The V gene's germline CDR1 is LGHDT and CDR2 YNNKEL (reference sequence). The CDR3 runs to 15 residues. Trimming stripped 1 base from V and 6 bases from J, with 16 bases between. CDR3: CASSQGGQGSVEQYF. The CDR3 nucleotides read TGTGCCAGCAGCCAAGGGGGTCAGGGTTCGGTCGAGCAGTACTTC.

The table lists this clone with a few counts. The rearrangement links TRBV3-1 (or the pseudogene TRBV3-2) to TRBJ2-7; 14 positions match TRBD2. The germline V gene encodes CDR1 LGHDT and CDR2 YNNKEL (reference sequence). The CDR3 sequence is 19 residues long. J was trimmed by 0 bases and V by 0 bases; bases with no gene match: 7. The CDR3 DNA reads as TGTGCCAGCAGCCAAGATTTCAGACTAGCGGGAGGGCCCTCCTACGAGCAGTACTTC. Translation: CASSQDFRLAGGPSYEQYF.

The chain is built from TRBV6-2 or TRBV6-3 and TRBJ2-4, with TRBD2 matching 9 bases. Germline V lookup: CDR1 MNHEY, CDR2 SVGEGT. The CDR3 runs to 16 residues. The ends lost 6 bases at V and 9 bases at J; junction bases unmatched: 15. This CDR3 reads CASSKWASGTQSIQYF. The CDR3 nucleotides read TGTGCCAGCAGCAAATGGGCTAGCGGGACCCAAAGCATTCAGTACTTC.

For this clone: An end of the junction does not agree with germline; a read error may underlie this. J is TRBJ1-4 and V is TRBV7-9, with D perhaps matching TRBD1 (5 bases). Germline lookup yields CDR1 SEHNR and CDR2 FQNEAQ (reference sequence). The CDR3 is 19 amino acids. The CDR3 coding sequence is TGTGCCAGCAGCGTAGCCGGGACCCCGTGGGGGGTAACTAATGAAAAACTGTTTTTT. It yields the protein CASSVAGTPWGVTNEKLFF.

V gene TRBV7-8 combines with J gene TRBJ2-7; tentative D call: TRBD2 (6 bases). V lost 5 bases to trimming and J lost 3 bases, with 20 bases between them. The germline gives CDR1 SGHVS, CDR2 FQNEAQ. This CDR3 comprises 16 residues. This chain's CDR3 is CASSPRAWEDRYEQYF. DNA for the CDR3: TGTGCCAGCAGCCCTAGAGCGTGGGAGGATCGCTACGAGCAGTACTTC.

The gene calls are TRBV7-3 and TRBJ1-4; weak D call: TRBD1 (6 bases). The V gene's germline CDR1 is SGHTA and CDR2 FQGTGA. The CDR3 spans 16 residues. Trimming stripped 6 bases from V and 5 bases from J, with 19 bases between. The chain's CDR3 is CASRISYLQGNEKLFF. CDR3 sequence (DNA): TGTGCCAGCAGGATAAGTTATTTACAGGGCAATGAAAAACTGTTTTTT.

CDR3: CASSLGQENYGYTF. The CDR3 DNA is TGTGCCAGCAGCTTGGGACAGGAGAACTATGGCTACACCTTC. J is TRBJ1-2 and V is TRBV5-4, with D possibly matching TRBD1 (6 bases). Germline V gives CDR1 SGHNT, CDR2 YYREEE (reference sequence). The length of the CDR3 is 14 residues. V was clipped by 0 bases and J by 2 bases, with 8 bases between them.

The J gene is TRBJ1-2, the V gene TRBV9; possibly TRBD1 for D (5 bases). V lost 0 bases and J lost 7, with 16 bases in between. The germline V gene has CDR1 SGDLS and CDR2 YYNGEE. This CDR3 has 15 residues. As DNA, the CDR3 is TGTGCCAGCAGCGTAGGAGGCCTCGGGCAGGGTGGCTACACCTTC. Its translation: CASSVGGLGQGGYTF.

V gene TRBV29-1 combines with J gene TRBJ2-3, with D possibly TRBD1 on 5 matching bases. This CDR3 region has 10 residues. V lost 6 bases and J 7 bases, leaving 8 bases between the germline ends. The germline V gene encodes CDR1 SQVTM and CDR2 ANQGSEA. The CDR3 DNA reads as TGCAGCGTAAGACAGTATACGCAGTATTTT. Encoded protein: CSVRQYTQYF.

This chain's CDR3 is CASSYGQTGYTF. CDR3 nucleotide sequence: TGTGCCAGCAGCTATGGACAGACGGGCTACACCTTC. This sequence joins TRBV7-2 and TRBJ1-2; TRBD1 might be the D (6 bases). CDR1 and CDR2 from the germline V gene are SGHTA and FQGNSA. The CDR3 has 12 residues. The ends were cut back, 4 bases at V and 8 bases at J, with 11 bases in the middle.

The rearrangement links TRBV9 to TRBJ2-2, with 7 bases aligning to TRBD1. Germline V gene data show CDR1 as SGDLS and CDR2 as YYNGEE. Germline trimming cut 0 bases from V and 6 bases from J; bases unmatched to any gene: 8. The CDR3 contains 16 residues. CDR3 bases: TGTGCCAGCAGCGTAGTTGGTTCGCAGGGGGCCGGGGAGCTGTTTTTT. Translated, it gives CASSVVGSQGAGELFF.

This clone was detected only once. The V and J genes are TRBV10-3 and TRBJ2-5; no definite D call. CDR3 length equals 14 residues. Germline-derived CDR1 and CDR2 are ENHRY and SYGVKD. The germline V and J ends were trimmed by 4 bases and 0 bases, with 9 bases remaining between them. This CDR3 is CAISAGPYQETQYF. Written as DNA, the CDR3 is TGTGCCATCAGTGCTGGCCCGTACCAAGAGACCCAGTACTTC.

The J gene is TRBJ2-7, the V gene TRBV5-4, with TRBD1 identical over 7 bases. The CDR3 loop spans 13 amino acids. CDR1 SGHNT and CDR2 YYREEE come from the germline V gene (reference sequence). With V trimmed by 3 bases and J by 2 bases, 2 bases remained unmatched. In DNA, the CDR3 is TGTGCCAGCAGCTGGGGACAGACCTACGAGCAGTACTTC. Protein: CASSWGQTYEQYF. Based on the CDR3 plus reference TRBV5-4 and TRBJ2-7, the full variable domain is ETGVTQSPTHLIKTRGQQVTLRCSSQSGHNTVSWYQQALGQGPQFIFQYYREEENGRGNFPPRFSGLQFPNYSSELNVNALELDDSALYLCASSWGQTYEQYFGPGTRLTVT.

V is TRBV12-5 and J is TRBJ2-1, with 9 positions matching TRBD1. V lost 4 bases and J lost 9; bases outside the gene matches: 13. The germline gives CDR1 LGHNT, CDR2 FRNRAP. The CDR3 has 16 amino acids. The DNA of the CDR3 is TGTGCTAGTGGTTCACGGCCGGGACAGGGCGACGCTGAGCAGTTCTTC. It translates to CASGSRPGQGDAEQFF.

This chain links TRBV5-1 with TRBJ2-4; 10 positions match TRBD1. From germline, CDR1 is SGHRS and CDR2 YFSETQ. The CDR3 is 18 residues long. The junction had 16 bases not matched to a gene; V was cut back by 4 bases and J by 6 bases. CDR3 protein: CASSPGSRQGARGNIQYF. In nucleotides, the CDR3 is TGCGCCAGCAGCCCCGGTTCCCGACAGGGGGCGCGCGGAAACATTCAGTACTTC.

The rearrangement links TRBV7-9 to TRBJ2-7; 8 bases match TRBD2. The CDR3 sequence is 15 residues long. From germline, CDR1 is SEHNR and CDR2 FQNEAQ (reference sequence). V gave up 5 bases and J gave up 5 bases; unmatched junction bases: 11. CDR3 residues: CASSLWGAGGDEQYF. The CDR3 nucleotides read TGTGCCAGCAGCCTTTGGGGGGCGGGAGGAGACGAGCAGTACTTC.

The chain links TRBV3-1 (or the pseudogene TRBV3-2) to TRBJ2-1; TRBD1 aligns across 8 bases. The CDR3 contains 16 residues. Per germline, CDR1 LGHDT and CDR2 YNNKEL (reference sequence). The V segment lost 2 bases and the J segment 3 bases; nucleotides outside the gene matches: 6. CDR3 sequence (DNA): TGTGCCAGCAGCCAAACCAGACAGGGGATCTACAATGAGCAGTTCTTC. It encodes CASSQTRQGIYNEQFF.

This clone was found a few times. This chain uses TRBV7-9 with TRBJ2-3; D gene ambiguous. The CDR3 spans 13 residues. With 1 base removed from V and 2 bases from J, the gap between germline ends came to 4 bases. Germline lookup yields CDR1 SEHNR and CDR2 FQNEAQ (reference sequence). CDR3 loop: CASSLVNTDTQYF. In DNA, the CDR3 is TGTGCCAGCAGCTTAGTCAACACAGATACGCAGTATTTT. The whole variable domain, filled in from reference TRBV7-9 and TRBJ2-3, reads DTGVSQNPRHKITKRGQNVTFRCDPISEHNRLYWYRQTLGQGPEFLTYFQNEAQLEKSRLLSDRFSAERPKGSFSTLEIQRTEQGDSAMYLCASSLVNTDTQYFGPGTRLTVL.

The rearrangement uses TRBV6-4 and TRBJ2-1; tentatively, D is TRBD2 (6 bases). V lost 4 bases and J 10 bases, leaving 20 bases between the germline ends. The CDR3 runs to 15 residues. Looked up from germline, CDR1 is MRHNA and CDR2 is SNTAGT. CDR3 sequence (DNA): TGTGCCAGCAGTGTGTCCACGGGGCGGGGCCGGGAGCAGTTCTTC. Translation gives CASSVSTGRGREQFF.

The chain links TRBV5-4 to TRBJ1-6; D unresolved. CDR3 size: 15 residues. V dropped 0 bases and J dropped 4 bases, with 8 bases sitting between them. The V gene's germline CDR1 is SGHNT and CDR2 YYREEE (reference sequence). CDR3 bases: TGTGCCAGCAGCTTGGCTCCAGGTTATAATTCACCCCTCCACTTT. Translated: CASSLAPGYNSPLHF.